The clone carrying this T cell receptor beta chain was seen many times. Its antigen is still unknown. This entry comes from a study of blood T cells in healthy people across ages. The V gene's germline CDR1 is MNHEY and CDR2 SVGAGI. The CDR3 is 14 amino acids. Trimming removed 0 bases at V and 3 bases at J, with 6 bases between. Study-level results: It was not possible, with unsorted PBMCs, to conclusively compare naive and antigen-experienced cells.

Next came a second PCR, run for about 7 to 12 cycles, which used a sample-barcoded 5' primer along with a J-beta primer mix. MiXCR, run by TCRdb on the 5' RACE reads, gives a single entry per CDR3 protein. The data hold more than 900,000 distinct CDR3 sequences, with less than 25% observed a single time. The same data also went into a second study, on T cells of mothers and their children. That paper adds: Related mother-child pairs showed slightly higher but non-significant overlap than unrelated pairs.

The receptor was derived from a girl aged 2 to 9 in good health. The chain uses TRBV6-5 and TRBJ2-1, with D perhaps matching TRBD1 (5 bases). Material: blood. The CDR3 DNA reads as TGTGCCAGCAGTTACTCGCAGGGCTACAATGAGCAGTTCTTC. It yields the protein CASSYSQGYNEQFF.